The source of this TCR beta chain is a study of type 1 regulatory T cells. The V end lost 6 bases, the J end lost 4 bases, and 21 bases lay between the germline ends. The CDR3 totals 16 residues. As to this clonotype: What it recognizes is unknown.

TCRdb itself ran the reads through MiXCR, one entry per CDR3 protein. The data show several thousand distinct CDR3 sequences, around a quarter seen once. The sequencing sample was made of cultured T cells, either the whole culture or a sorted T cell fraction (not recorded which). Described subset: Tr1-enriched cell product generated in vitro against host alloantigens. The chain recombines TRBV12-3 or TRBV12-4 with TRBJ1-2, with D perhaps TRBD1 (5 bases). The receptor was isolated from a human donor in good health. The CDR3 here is CASSPGPQPGTYGYTF. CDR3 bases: TGTGCCAGCAGCCCGGGACCCCAACCCGGTACCTATGGCTACACCTTC.